Listed below are T cell receptor beta chains from one sample, sequenced in a study of T cell repertoires in cytomegalovirus infection. These receptors have no known antigen. TCRdb reprocessed the reads with MiXCR, giving one entry per CDR3 protein. The sample lists approximately 990,000 distinct CDR3 sequences; less than 35% were seen once. Sequenced here: cultured CD8+ T cells from PBMCs, sampled from culture after CMV antigen stimulation. These TCRs come from a human donor in good health (CMV status not recorded). Some clones in this sample may be carry-over from other donors' samples. Both conserved end residues are part of each CDR3. Each record gives: clone size, V gene, J gene, D gene, CDR3 protein, CDR3 DNA. D genes are given only for firm matches. A clone size is listed for some rows: how often the clone was seen (once, few, many), or a class if it is expanded.

clone_size: -; v_call: TRBV14; j_call: TRBJ2-2; d_call: TRBD2; cdr3_aa: CASSQNGLAGPTGELFF; cdr3_nt: TGTGCCAGCAGCCAAAACGGACTAGCGGGGCCCACCGGGGAGCTGTTTTTT
clone_size: -; v_call: TRBV2; j_call: TRBJ1-6; d_call: -; cdr3_aa: CASSDSSPLHF; cdr3_nt: TGTGCCAGCAGTGATAGCTCACCCCTCCACTTT
clone_size: few; v_call: TRBV28; j_call: TRBJ1-5; d_call: -; cdr3_aa: CATQAAYSNQPQHF; cdr3_nt: TGTGCCACCCAGGCGGCATATAGCAATCAGCCCCAGCATTTT
clone_size: many; v_call: TRBV7-9; j_call: TRBJ1-2; d_call: TRBD1; cdr3_aa: CASTLLDRGVGYTF; cdr3_nt: TGTGCCAGCACCCTCCTCGACAGGGGTGTTGGCTACACCTTC
clone_size: -; v_call: TRBV5-1; j_call: TRBJ2-7; d_call: -; cdr3_aa: CASSLATDSRIYEQYF; cdr3_nt: TGCGCCAGCAGCTTGGCGACGGACAGCAGAATCTACGAGCAGTACTTC
clone_size: -; v_call: TRBV15; j_call: TRBJ2-5; d_call: TRBD1; cdr3_aa: CATSRGQGAGEETQYF; cdr3_nt: TGTGCCACCAGCAGAGGACAGGGGGCGGGGGAAGAGACCCAGTACTTC
clone_size: once; v_call: TRBV10-3; j_call: TRBJ1-1; d_call: TRBD1; cdr3_aa: CATTTGDKLIF; cdr3_nt: TGTGCCACCACAACAGGGGATAAGCTTATCTTT
clone_size: -; v_call: TRBV4-1; j_call: TRBJ2-3; d_call: -; cdr3_aa: CASSQRGLADTQYF; cdr3_nt: TGCGCCAGCAGCCAACGGGGCCTGGCAGATACGCAGTATTTT
clone_size: few; v_call: TRBV2; j_call: TRBJ2-5; d_call: -; cdr3_aa: CASSVRDQTETQYF; cdr3_nt: TGTGCCAGCAGTGTCCGGGACCAAACTGAGACCCAGTACTTC
clone_size: -; v_call: TRBV2; j_call: TRBJ1-6; d_call: -; cdr3_aa: CASSAGESNSPLHF; cdr3_nt: TGTGCCAGCAGTGCCGGGGAGAGTAATTCACCCCTCCACTTT
clone_size: once; v_call: TRBV29-1; j_call: TRBJ1-2; d_call: -; cdr3_aa: CSVEGAQQTVVWNYGYTF; cdr3_nt: TGCAGCGTTGAAGGGGCTCAACAGACCGTAGTATGGAACTATGGCTACACCTTC
clone_size: once; v_call: TRBV20-1; j_call: TRBJ1-1; d_call: -; cdr3_aa: CSARDYRAVEGNTEAFF; cdr3_nt: TGCAGTGCTAGAGACTACCGGGCCGTAGAGGGGAACACTGAAGCTTTCTTT
clone_size: once; v_call: TRBV7-4; j_call: TRBJ1-3; d_call: -; cdr3_aa: CASSLYVGSSGNTIYF; cdr3_nt: TGTGCCAGCAGCTTATACGTTGGGAGCTCTGGAAACACCATATATTTT
clone_size: many; v_call: TRBV7-2; j_call: TRBJ1-4; d_call: -; cdr3_aa: CASSLPLGQGELFF; cdr3_nt: TGTGCCAGCAGCTTACCCTTGGGCCAAGGGGAACTGTTTTTT
clone_size: few; v_call: TRBV4-2; j_call: TRBJ1-6; d_call: -; cdr3_aa: CASSPKDSQNSPLHF; cdr3_nt: TGTGCCAGCAGCCCAAAGGACAGTCAAAATTCACCCCTCCACTTT
clone_size: -; v_call: TRBV6-5; j_call: TRBJ2-6; d_call: -; cdr3_aa: CASTESSGANVLTF; cdr3_nt: TGTGCCAGCACCGAAAGTTCTGGGGCCAACGTCCTGACTTTC
clone_size: many; v_call: TRBV7-6; j_call: TRBJ2-2; d_call: -; cdr3_aa: CASSDRGTQTRGGELFF; cdr3_nt: TGTGCCAGCAGCGACCGGGGCACCCAGACGCGGGGCGGGGAGCTGTTTTTT
clone_size: -; v_call: TRBV7-9; j_call: TRBJ1-1; d_call: -; cdr3_aa: CASSPTQGSPEAFF; cdr3_nt: TGTGCCAGCAGCCCCACCCAGGGCAGTCCTGAAGCTTTCTTT
clone_size: -; v_call: TRBV2; j_call: TRBJ1-1; d_call: TRBD1; cdr3_aa: CASINDRGLLGTEAFF; cdr3_nt: TGTGCCAGCATCAACGACAGGGGGCTTCTGGGCACTGAAGCTTTCTTT
clone_size: -; v_call: TRBV18; j_call: TRBJ2-3; d_call: TRBD1; cdr3_aa: CASLQDRGVGDTQYF; cdr3_nt: TGTGCCAGCCTTCAGGACAGGGGTGTCGGAGATACGCAGTATTTT
clone_size: -; v_call: TRBV7-8; j_call: TRBJ2-7; d_call: -; cdr3_aa: CASSFGPGRVYEQYF; cdr3_nt: -
clone_size: many; v_call: TRBV7-9; j_call: TRBJ2-1; d_call: -; cdr3_aa: CASSHGGEQFF; cdr3_nt: TGTGCCAGCAGCCATGGGGGCGAGCAGTTCTTC
clone_size: -; v_call: TRBV7-9; j_call: TRBJ2-1; d_call: TRBD1; cdr3_aa: CASRDRGSYNEQFF; cdr3_nt: TGTGCCAGCCGGGACAGGGGATCCTACAATGAGCAGTTCTTC
clone_size: few; v_call: TRBV28; j_call: TRBJ1-5; d_call: -; cdr3_aa: CASSLFRDSSQPQHF; cdr3_nt: TGTGCCAGCAGTTTATTCAGAGACTCGAGTCAGCCCCAGCATTTT
clone_size: once; v_call: TRBV20-1; j_call: TRBJ2-1; d_call: TRBD2; cdr3_aa: CSARSGGVVNEQFF; cdr3_nt: TGCAGTGCTAGGAGCGGGGGGGTAGTTAATGAGCAGTTCTTC